Below, one T cell receptor beta chain is given with its context. Its antigen remains unidentified. This sample was taken from a study of cytomegalovirus exposure and HLA in healthy donors. The study, taken as a whole, reports: The authors later found most CMV-associated TCR beta chains appeared HLA-restricted.

Healthy bone marrow donors made up the donor group. The PCR contained 60 Vbeta and 13 Jbeta primers. TCRdb keeps only in-frame clones here, not all; method: immunoSEQ multiplex PCR. Of 45,000 to 60,000 clones in the sample, over 70% were seen once. J was trimmed by 8 bases and V by 5 bases; bases with no gene match: 8. This CDR3 has 13 residues. The germline CDR1 and CDR2 sequences are MNHEY and SVGAGI. J is TRBJ1-2 and V is TRBV6-5; 7 nucleotides match TRBD1. Sequencing was done on a sample of PBMCs. This receptor was identified in a young man in good health and CMV-seronegative. The CDR3 DNA reads as TGTGCCAGCAGTGTCTCCCGACAGGGAGGCTACACCTTC. It specifies CASSVSRQGGYTF.